This T cell receptor beta chain is drawn from a study of blood T cell repertoires in COVID-19. About the research overall: Collection of acute and convalescent COVID-19 samples took place in the United States, Italy and Spain. The cDNA or gDNA used as material had been derived from T cells, B-cell-depleted T cells, or PBMCs.

Per the study methods: The authors estimated nucleated cell counts from reference gene primer amplification. TCRdb keeps only in-frame clones here, not all; method: immunoSEQ multiplex PCR. V and J calls and clone size are copied from that table; D and trimming were computed from the DNA. The sample holds around 25,000 clones, about 83% seen once. The CDR3 loop spans 14 amino acids. Germline loops: CDR1 MNHEY, CDR2 SVGEGT. Trimming cost V 5 bases and J 5 bases, with 15 bases left between them. This sequence originates from a man in his sixties or seventies with acute or convalescent COVID-19. This chain links TRBV6-2 or TRBV6-3 with TRBJ2-5; D may be TRBD1 (5 bases). Sequences were obtained from peripheral blood. This CDR3 reads CASSQRQFRETQYF. The DNA of the CDR3 is TGTGCCAGCAGTCAACGACAGTTTCGGGAGACCCAGTACTTC.